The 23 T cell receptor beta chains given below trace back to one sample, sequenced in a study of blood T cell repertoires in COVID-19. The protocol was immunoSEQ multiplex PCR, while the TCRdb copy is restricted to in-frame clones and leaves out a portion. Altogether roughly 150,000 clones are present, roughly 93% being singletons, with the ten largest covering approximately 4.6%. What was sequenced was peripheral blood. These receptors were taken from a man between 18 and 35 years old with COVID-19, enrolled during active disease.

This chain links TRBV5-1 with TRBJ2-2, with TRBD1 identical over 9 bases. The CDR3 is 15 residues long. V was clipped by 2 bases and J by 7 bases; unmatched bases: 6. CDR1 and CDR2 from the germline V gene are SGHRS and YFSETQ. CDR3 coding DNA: TGCGCCAGCAGCTTAACAGGGGGCGCAGGCGGGGAGCTGTTTTTT. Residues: CASSLTGGAGGELFF.

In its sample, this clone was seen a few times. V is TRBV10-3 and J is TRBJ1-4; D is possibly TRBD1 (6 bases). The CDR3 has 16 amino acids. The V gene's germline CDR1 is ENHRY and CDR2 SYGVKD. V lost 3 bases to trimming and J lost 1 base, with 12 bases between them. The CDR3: CAISDQKGVTNEKLFF. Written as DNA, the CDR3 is TGTGCCATCAGTGATCAAAAGGGGGTAACTAATGAAAAACTGTTTTTT.

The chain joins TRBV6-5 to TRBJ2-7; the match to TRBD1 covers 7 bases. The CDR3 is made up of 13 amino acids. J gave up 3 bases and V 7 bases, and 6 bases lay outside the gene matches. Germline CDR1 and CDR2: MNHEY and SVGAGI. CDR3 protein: CASNPGQDYEQYF. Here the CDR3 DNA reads TGTGCCAGCAACCCCGGACAGGACTACGAGCAGTACTTC.

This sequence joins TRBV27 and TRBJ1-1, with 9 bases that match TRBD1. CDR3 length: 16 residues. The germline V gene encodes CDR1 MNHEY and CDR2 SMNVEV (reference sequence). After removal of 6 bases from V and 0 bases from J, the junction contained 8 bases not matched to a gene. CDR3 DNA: TGTGCCAGCAGCCGCGGACAGGGGAAGCTGAACACTGAAGCTTTCTTT. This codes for CASSRGQGKLNTEAFF.

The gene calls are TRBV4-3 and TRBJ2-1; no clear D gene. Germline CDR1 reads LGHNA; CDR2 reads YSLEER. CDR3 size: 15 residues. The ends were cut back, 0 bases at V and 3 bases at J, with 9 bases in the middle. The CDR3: CASSQDRSYYNEQFF. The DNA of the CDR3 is TGCGCCAGCAGCCAAGATAGGAGTTACTACAATGAGCAGTTCTTC.

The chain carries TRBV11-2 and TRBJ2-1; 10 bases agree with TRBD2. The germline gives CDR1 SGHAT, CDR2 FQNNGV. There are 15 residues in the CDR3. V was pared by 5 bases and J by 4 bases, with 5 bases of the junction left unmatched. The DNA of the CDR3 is TGTGCCAGCAGCCTCGAACTAGCGGGATACAATGAGCAGTTCTTC. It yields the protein CASSLELAGYNEQFF. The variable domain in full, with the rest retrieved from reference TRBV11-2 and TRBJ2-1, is EAGVAQSPRYKIIEKRQSVAFWCNPISGHATLYWYQQILGQGPKLLIQFQNNGVVDDSQLPKDRFSAERLKGVDSTLKIQPAKLEDSAVYLCASSLELAGYNEQFFGPGTRLTVL.

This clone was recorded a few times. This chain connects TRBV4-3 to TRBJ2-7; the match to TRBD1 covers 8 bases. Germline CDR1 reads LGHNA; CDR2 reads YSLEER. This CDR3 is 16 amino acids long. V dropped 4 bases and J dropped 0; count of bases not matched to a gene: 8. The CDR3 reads CASSRSRQGSSYEQYF. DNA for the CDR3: TGCGCCAGCAGCCGCTCGAGACAGGGGAGCTCCTACGAGCAGTACTTC.

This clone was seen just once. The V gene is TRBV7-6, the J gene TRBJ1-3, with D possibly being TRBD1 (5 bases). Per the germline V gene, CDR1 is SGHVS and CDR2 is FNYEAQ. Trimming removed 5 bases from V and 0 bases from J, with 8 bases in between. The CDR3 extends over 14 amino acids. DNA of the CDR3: TGTGCCAGCAGCCGGGGACTCTCTGGAAACACCATATATTTT. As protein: CASSRGLSGNTIYF.

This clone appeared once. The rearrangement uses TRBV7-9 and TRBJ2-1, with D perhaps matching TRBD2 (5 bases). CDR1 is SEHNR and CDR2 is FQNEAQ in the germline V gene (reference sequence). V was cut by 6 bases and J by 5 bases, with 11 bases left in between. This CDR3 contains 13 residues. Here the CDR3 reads CASRDSVNNEQFF. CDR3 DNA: TGTGCCAGCAGGGATAGCGTGAACAATGAGCAGTTCTTC.

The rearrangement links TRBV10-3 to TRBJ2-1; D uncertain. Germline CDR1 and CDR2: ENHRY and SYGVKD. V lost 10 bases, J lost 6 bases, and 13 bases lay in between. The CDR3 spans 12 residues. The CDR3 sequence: CATSDSSNEQFF. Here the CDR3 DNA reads TGTGCCACAAGCGATTCTAGCAATGAGCAGTTCTTC.

The CDR3 sequence: CASSLGAGSYNEQFF. The CDR3 DNA follows: TGTGCCAGCAGCTTAGGGGCGGGGTCCTACAATGAGCAGTTCTTC. The chain carries TRBV13 and TRBJ2-1; weak D call: TRBD2 (6 bases). Germline-derived CDR1 and CDR2 are PRHDT and FYEKMQ (reference sequence). V gave up 0 bases and J gave up 1 base, with 7 bases separating them. The CDR3 is 15 residues long.

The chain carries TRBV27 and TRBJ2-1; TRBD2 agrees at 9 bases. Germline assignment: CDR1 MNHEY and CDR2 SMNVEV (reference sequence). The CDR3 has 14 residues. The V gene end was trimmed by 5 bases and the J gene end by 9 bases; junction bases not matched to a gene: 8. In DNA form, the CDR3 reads TGTGCCAGCAGTGGACTAGCGATATACGGTGAGCAGTTCTTC. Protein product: CASSGLAIYGEQFF.

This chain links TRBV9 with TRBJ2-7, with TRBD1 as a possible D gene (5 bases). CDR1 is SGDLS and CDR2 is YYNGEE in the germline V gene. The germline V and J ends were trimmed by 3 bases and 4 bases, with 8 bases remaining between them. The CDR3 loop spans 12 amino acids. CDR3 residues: CASSATDYEQYF. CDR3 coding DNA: TGTGCCAGCAGCGCGACAGATTACGAGCAGTACTTC.

The CDR3 DNA sequence: TGTGCCAGCAGTCCCATCACAGGGCACTCCTACGAGCAGTACTTC. The encoded protein is CASSPITGHSYEQYF. The genes are TRBV6-5 and TRBJ2-7; the D gene is possibly TRBD1 (6 bases). CDR3 size: 15 residues. Germline CDR1 MNHEY, CDR2 SVGAGI. The V gene lost 5 bases and the J gene lost 0 bases, with 14 bases spanning the gap.

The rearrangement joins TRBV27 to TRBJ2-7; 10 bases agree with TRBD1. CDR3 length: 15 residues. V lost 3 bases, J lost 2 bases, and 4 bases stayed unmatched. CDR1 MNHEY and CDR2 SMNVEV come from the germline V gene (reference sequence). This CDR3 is CASSFSGQGPYEQYF. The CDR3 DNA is TGTGCCAGCAGTTTTTCGGGACAGGGGCCCTACGAGCAGTACTTC.

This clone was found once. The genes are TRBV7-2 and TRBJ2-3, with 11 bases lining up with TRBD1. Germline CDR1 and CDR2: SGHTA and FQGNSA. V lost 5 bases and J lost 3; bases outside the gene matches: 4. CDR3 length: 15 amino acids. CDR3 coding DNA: TGTGCCAGCAGCCCAAGGGACAGGGGGACAGATACGCAGTATTTT. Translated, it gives CASSPRDRGTDTQYF.

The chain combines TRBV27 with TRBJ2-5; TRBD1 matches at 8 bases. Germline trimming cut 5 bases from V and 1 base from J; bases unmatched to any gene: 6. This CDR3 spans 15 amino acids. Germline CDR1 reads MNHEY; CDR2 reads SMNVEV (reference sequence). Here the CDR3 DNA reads TGTGCCAGCAGTCCCTCGACAGGGGCCCAAGAGACCCAGTACTTC. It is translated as CASSPSTGAQETQYF.

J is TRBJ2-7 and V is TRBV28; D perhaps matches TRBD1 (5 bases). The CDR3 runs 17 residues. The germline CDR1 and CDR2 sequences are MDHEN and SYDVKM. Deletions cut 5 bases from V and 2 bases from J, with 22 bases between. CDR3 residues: CASSQTPDIGRAYEQYF. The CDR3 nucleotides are TGTGCCAGCAGTCAAACCCCGGACATCGGTAGGGCCTACGAGCAGTACTTC.

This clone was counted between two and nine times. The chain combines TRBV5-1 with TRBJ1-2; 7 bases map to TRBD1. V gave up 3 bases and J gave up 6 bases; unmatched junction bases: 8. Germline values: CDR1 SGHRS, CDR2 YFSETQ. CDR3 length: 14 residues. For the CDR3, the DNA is TGCGCCAGCAGCTGGAACCCTACAGGGGATGGCTACACCTTC. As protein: CASSWNPTGDGYTF.

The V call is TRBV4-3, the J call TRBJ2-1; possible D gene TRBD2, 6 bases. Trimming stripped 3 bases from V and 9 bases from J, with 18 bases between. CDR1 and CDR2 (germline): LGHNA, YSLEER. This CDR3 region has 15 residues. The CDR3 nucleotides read TGCGCCAGCAGCCACTGGGACCCGGGGGTTGGTGAGCAGTTCTTC. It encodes CASSHWDPGVGEQFF.

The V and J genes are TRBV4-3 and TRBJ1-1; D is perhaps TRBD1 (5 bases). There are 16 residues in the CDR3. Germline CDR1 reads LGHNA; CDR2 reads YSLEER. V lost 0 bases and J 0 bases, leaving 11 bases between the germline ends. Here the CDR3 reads CASSQEYRYLNTEAFF. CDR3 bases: TGCGCCAGCAGCCAAGAGTACAGGTACTTGAACACTGAAGCTTTCTTT.

The CDR3 nucleotides are TGCGCCAGCAGCCAAGATAATCAGGGGTGGAACACCGGGGAGCTGTTTTTT. It codes for CASSQDNQGWNTGELFF. The V call is TRBV4-3, the J call TRBJ2-2; D is possibly TRBD1 (6 bases). The length of the CDR3 is 17 residues. Germline CDR1 and CDR2: LGHNA and YSLEER. V was pared by 0 bases and J by 1 base, with 12 bases between.

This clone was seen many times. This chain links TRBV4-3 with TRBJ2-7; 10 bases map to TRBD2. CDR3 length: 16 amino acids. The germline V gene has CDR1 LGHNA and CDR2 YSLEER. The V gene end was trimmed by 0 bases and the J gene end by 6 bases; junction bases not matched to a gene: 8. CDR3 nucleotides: TGCGCCAGCAGCCAAGATCCGGCTAGCGGGAGAAGCGAGCAGTACTTC. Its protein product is CASSQDPASGRSEQYF.